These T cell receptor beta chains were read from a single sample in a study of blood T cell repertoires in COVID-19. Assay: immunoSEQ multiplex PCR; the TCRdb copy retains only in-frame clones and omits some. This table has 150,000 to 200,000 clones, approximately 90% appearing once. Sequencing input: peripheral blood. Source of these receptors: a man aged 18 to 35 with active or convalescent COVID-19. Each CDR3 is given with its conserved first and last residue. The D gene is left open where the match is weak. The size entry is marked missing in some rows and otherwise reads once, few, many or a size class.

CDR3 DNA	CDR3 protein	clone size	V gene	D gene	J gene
TGTGCCAGCAGGAATTGGGACAGGGGGCTCGACGAGCAGTACTTC	CASRNWDRGLDEQYF	-	TRBV6-5	TRBD1	TRBJ2-7
TGCAGCGCAACGACGGGGAACACTGAAGCTTTCTTT	CSATTGNTEAFF	-	TRBV29-1	-	TRBJ1-1
TGCGCCAGCAGCCAACGACAGGGGGATTGGCCCCAGCATTTT	CASSQRQGDWPQHF	-	TRBV4-1	TRBD1	TRBJ1-5
TGTGCCAGCAGCTTGCGGAGGACAGGGACTACCGATGAGCAGTTCTTC	CASSLRRTGTTDEQFF	-	TRBV7-9	-	TRBJ2-1
TGTGCCAGCAGCCTGGGACTAGCGGGGGGGGATACGCAGTATTTT	CASSLGLAGGDTQYF	-	TRBV11-2	TRBD2	TRBJ2-3
TGTGCCACCAGCAGAAAGCGGACCCCTAACACTGAAGCTTTCTTT	CATSRKRTPNTEAFF	few	TRBV15	-	TRBJ1-1
TGTGCCAGCAGTGAAGCTTTTCAAGTCCGGGTCAGCTTTTATCAGCCCCAGCATTTT	CASSEAFQVRVSFYQPQHF	-	TRBV6-1	-	TRBJ1-5
TGTGCCAGCAGCGTAGACCCGGGGGAAAAACTGTTTTTT	CASSVDPGEKLFF	-	TRBV9	-	TRBJ1-4
TGCAGCGCCCAGACAAGCACAGATACGCAGTATTTT	CSAQTSTDTQYF	-	TRBV29-1	-	TRBJ2-3
TGTGCCACCAAACACCCTGCCCTTATTGAAAAACTGTTTTTT	CATKHPALIEKLFF	-	TRBV15	-	TRBJ1-4
TGTGCCAGCAGTGAACACAGGGATTCTTACACTGAAGCTTTCTTT	CASSEHRDSYTEAFF	-	TRBV2	-	TRBJ1-1
TGTGCCAGCAGCGTAGGGGCGGGGGTTTACAATGAGCAGTTCTTC	CASSVGAGVYNEQFF	-	TRBV9	TRBD2	TRBJ2-1
TGCGCCAGCAGCTTGGCCTATCGCGGGGGGGCCGGGAGGAATGAGCAGTTCTTC	CASSLAYRGGAGRNEQFF	-	TRBV5-1	TRBD2	TRBJ2-1
TGTGCCAGCAGTTCCCCGGACAGGGCCTCCAATCAGCCCCAGCATTTT	CASSSPDRASNQPQHF	-	TRBV28	TRBD1	TRBJ1-5
TGTGCCAGCAGCTTCCCGAATTCACCCCTCCACTTT	CASSFPNSPLHF	-	TRBV5-6	-	TRBJ1-6
TGTGCCAGCAGTTACTCGCCTAGCGGGATCTACAATGAGCAGTTCTTC	CASSYSPSGIYNEQFF	once	TRBV6-5	TRBD2	TRBJ2-1
TGCAGCGTGTGGGACAGCTTATTAAGATCGGAGACCCAGTACTTC	CSVWDSLLRSETQYF	once	TRBV29-1	TRBD1	TRBJ2-5
TGTGCCAGCAGTTTAGGCGGCGTGAACACTGAAGCTTTCTTT	CASSLGGVNTEAFF	-	TRBV28	-	TRBJ1-1
TGCGCCAGCAGCTACCCGGAAAAGGCAGGGGGCGAGGCTCTGTATGGCTACACCTTC	CASSYPEKAGGEALYGYTF	-	TRBV5-1	TRBD1	TRBJ1-2
TGTGCCAGCAGTTTATTCGGCAGGGCTTCTGTGGCCAACGTCCTGACTTTC	CASSLFGRASVANVLTF	-	TRBV27	-	TRBJ2-6
TGCGCCAGCAGCTGGGGGGGACTAGCGGGAGGATACCCAGATACGCAGTATTTT	CASSWGGLAGGYPDTQYF	-	TRBV5-1	TRBD2	TRBJ2-3
TGTGCCAGCAGCTTGGGGACAGGGAGAGGAGCCTACGAGCAGTACTTC	CASSLGTGRGAYEQYF	-	TRBV5-4	TRBD1	TRBJ2-7
TGTGCCAGCAGCCAAGATGGGCTAGCTTATGAGCAGTTCTTC	CASSQDGLAYEQFF	-	TRBV4-2	-	TRBJ2-1
TGTGCCAGCAGTGACCCCCACAGCTCCTACAATGAGCAGTTCTTC	CASSDPHSSYNEQFF	few	TRBV6-4	-	TRBJ2-1
TGTGCCAGCAGCTTGGAACATGCGACCCAGTACTTC	CASSLEHATQYF	-	TRBV5-8	-	TRBJ2-5
TGTGCCAGCAGTGGAAGACACGGATTTACTTCCTACACCTTC	CASSGRHGFTSYTF	few	TRBV25-1	-	TRBJ1-2
TGTGCCAGCAGTGCCCGTCCGGGGACTAGCGGGAGAGTTCGAAACATTCAGTACTTC	CASSARPGTSGRVRNIQYF	-	TRBV6-2/TRBV6-3	TRBD2	TRBJ2-4
TGTGCCAGCAGCTTGGCCGGGACAGGGGGGAGAGGTGGCTACACCTTC	CASSLAGTGGRGGYTF	-	TRBV7-3	TRBD1	TRBJ1-2
TGTGCCAGCTCCCCCAGCGGTGTTTCCTACGAGCAGTACTTC	CASSPSGVSYEQYF	-	TRBV18	-	TRBJ2-7
TGTGCCAGCAGCCCGAAAGACCGGGAGAGGTTTGACACTGAAGCTTTCTTT	CASSPKDRERFDTEAFF	-	TRBV7-9	-	TRBJ1-1
TGTGCCACCAGTGCCCCCTACTATAGCAATCAGCCCCAGCATTTT	CATSAPYYSNQPQHF	-	TRBV24-1	-	TRBJ1-5
TGTGCCAGCAGCTTCGATCAGGGGGGCACTGAAGCTTTCTTT	CASSFDQGGTEAFF	once	TRBV5-4	TRBD1	TRBJ1-1
TGCGCCAGCAGACCTACAGGGGGCACTGAAGCTTTCTTT	CASRPTGGTEAFF	-	TRBV5-1	TRBD1	TRBJ1-1
TGTGCCAGCAGCTTAATGTCATCCGGGACAGGGTACGAGCAGTACTTC	CASSLMSSGTGYEQYF	-	TRBV27	TRBD1	TRBJ2-7
TGTGCCAGCAGCCCCGGGACAGGGTTTTGGAATGGCTACACCTTC	CASSPGTGFWNGYTF	-	TRBV7-2	TRBD1	TRBJ1-2
TGTGCCAGCAGCGGAGGGACTAGCGGGGGGGATGCCTACGAGCAGTACTTC	CASSGGTSGGDAYEQYF	-	TRBV9	TRBD2	TRBJ2-7
TGCGCCAGCAGCGGTCTAGCGGGCGCCACCGGGGAGCTGTTTTTT	CASSGLAGATGELFF	-	TRBV5-1	TRBD2	TRBJ2-2
TGTGCCAGCAGCTTGGTGGGCAGGGGGATCGGGGAGCCCCAGCATTTT	CASSLVGRGIGEPQHF	-	TRBV5-5	TRBD1	TRBJ1-5
TGTGCCATCAGTGAAAGGGGGCAAGTGATTAATTCACCCCTCCACTTT	CAISERGQVINSPLHF	-	TRBV10-3	TRBD1	TRBJ1-6
TGTGCCAGCACCCTACGACAGGGGGAAGAAGCTTTCTTT	CASTLRQGEEAFF	-	TRBV7-9	TRBD1	TRBJ1-1
TGTGCCAGCAGCCAAGATGCGGCTGAAGCTTTCTTT	CASSQDAAEAFF	-	TRBV3-1/TRBV3-2	-	TRBJ1-1
TGTGCCAGCAGCTTACAACAGAGTAGCACAGATACGCAGTATTTT	CASSLQQSSTDTQYF	-	TRBV5-4	-	TRBJ2-3
TGTGCCAGCAGCTTACAGGGAGGGGGTGAAAAACTGTTTTTT	CASSLQGGGEKLFF	-	TRBV2	-	TRBJ1-4
TGTGCCAGCAGCTTATATGGGGACAGGGGGCTCAGCACTGAAGCTTTCTTT	CASSLYGDRGLSTEAFF	-	TRBV7-8	TRBD1	TRBJ1-1
TGTGCCAGCAGCCCACACCGAACTAGCGGGGTGGGCACAGATACGCAGTATTTT	CASSPHRTSGVGTDTQYF	-	TRBV7-8	TRBD2	TRBJ2-3
TGTGCCAGCAGCCCAGGGACTAGCGGAAACATTCAGTACTTC	CASSPGTSGNIQYF	-	TRBV11-2	TRBD2	TRBJ2-4
TGTGCCAGCAGCTTACAGGGGACAGTAAGAAACACCATATATTTT	CASSLQGTVRNTIYF	-	TRBV7-2	TRBD1	TRBJ1-3
TGTGCCAGCAGCCAAGCAGTGTATAATTCACCCCTCCACTTT	CASSQAVYNSPLHF	few	TRBV3-1/TRBV3-2	-	TRBJ1-6
TGTGCCAGCTCCCCAAGACAGGACTATGGCTACACCTTC	CASSPRQDYGYTF	-	TRBV18	-	TRBJ1-2
TGTGCCAGCAGCTTAACTAACTATTCACCCCTCCACTTT	CASSLTNYSPLHF	-	TRBV7-3	-	TRBJ1-6
TGCGCCAGCGGAGTAGGCCATTCCCGGGGCTATGGCTACACCTTC	CASGVGHSRGYGYTF	few	TRBV4-1	-	TRBJ1-2
TGTGCTAGTGGTTTAGGCGGGAACACTGAAGCTTTCTTT	CASGLGGNTEAFF	-	TRBV12-5	-	TRBJ1-1
TGTGCCAGCAGCCAAGATGCGACAGGGGTTCAGCCCCAGCATTTT	CASSQDATGVQPQHF	-	TRBV3-1/TRBV3-2	TRBD1	TRBJ1-5
TGTGCCAGCAGCGTTGAACCGGGACAGAGCTCCTACGAGCAGTACTTC	CASSVEPGQSSYEQYF	-	TRBV9	TRBD1	TRBJ2-7
TGCGCCAGCTCTGGGACACCTCAAGAGACCCAGTACTTC	CASSGTPQETQYF	-	TRBV5-1	-	TRBJ2-5
TGTGCCAGCAGTTACGGCCTAGCAGGCGACAATGAGCAGTTCTTC	CASSYGLAGDNEQFF	-	TRBV6-2/TRBV6-3	-	TRBJ2-1
TGTGCCAGCAGGACTCAGGGGACGAACACTGAAGCTTTCTTT	CASRTQGTNTEAFF	-	TRBV6-4	-	TRBJ1-1
TGTGCCAGCAGTGAGCTGCGGGAGAGGGCGTTCTTC	CASSELRERAFF	few	TRBV2	TRBD2	TRBJ2-1
TGTGCCAGCAGTCTTTTAGAGACCCAGTACTTC	CASSLLETQYF	-	TRBV2	-	TRBJ2-5